The sequence of this T cell receptor beta chain was determined in a study of blood T cell repertoires in COVID-19. Overall study context: The study drew acute and convalescent COVID-19 samples from the United States, Italy and Spain. PBMCs, B-cell-depleted T cells, or T cells provided the cDNA or gDNA that made up the material.

Original methodology: Cell counts per sample came from amplifying reference gene primers. Generated by immunoSEQ multiplex PCR, the TCRdb table keeps only in-frame clones and is missing some. V, J and clone size were drawn from that table, and D and trimming were deduced from the DNA. Of tens of thousands of clones in the sample, around 92% are singletons; the top ten hold 1.5% to 2%. Germline loops: CDR1 LNHDA, CDR2 SQIVND (reference sequence). The CDR3 runs 14 residues. V dropped 5 bases and J dropped 2 bases, with 7 bases sitting between them. The J gene is TRBJ2-6, the V gene TRBV19; the D gene is possibly TRBD1 (5 bases). The clonotype was recovered from a woman in her forties or fifties in a cohort sampled during active COVID-19. The sample comprised peripheral blood. The DNA of the CDR3 is TGTGCCAGTAGTGAAGGGGCTGGGGCCAACGTCCTGACTTTC. Its translation is CASSEGAGANVLTF.